This T cell receptor (beta chain) originates from a study of technical replicates of blood from several donors. With 0 bases clipped from V and 0 bases from J, the junction kept 5 bases outside the gene matches. The CDR3 runs 17 residues. Germline assignment: CDR1 LGHNT and CDR2 FRNRAP. Assay: immunoSEQ multiplex PCR; the TCRdb copy retains only in-frame clones and omits some. The sample consists of roughly 70,000 clones, under 98% of them appearing once. The sequence derives from a human donor in good health. The sequencing input was T cells isolated from PBMCs. The rearrangement joins TRBV12-5 to TRBJ2-1; TRBD2 agrees at 7 bases. The CDR3 here is CASGLVLAGSSYNEQFF. CDR3 bases: TGTGCTAGTGGTTTGGTATTAGCGGGCAGCTCCTACAATGAGCAGTTCTTC. The full variable domain, completed using reference TRBV12-5 and TRBJ2-1, is DARVTQTPRHKVTEMGQEVTMRCQPILGHNTVFWYRQTMMQGLELLAYFRNRAPLDDSGMPKDRFSAEMPDATLATLKIQPSEPRDSAVYFCASGLVLAGSSYNEQFFGPGTRLTVL.